This entry lists 25 T cell receptor beta chains sequenced from one sample in a study of identical twins. TCRdb re-called the 5' RACE reads with MiXCR, one entry per CDR3 protein. The top ten hold around 1.5% of the sample, which has 750,000 to 950,000 distinct CDR3 sequences, about 12% seen once. These data are also associated with another study on yellow fever vaccine responses in identical twins.

The sequenced sample was PBMCs. These receptors were obtained from a woman aged 18-35 years in good health.

The gene calls are TRBV28 and TRBJ2-1; TRBD2 agrees at 9 bases. Losses at the gene ends were 4 bases for V and 7 bases for J; bases not matched to a gene: 14. Germline V gives CDR1 MDHEN, CDR2 SYDVKM. CDR3 length: 17 residues. The CDR3 DNA follows: TGTGCCAGCAGTTCCACCTGGGCGGGAGGGCCGTGGAATGAGCAGTTCTTC. Protein sequence: CASSSTWAGGPWNEQFF. The full variable domain, rest sourced from reference TRBV28 and TRBJ2-1, is DVKVTQSSRYLVKRTGEKVFLECVQDMDHENMFWYRQDPGLGLRLIYFSYDVKMKEKGDIPEGYSVSREKKERFSLILESASTNQTSMYLCASSSTWAGGPWNEQFFGPGTRLTVL.

This clonotype showed up just a few times. This rearrangement joins TRBV5-1 to TRBJ2-2; TRBD2 matches 8 bases. This CDR3 contains 14 residues. Germline V CDR1 and CDR2: SGHRS, YFSETQ. J was trimmed by 1 base and V by 7 bases; bases with no gene match: 3. CDR3 residues: CASRGGQNTGELFF. DNA for the CDR3: TGCGCCAGCCGGGGGGGGCAGAACACCGGGGAGCTGTTTTTT.

CDR3 bases: TGTGCCAGCAGTCCGGACAAGGGAAGGGATACGCAGTATTTT. Protein: CASSPDKGRDTQYF. The chain combines TRBV2 with TRBJ2-3, with D tentatively TRBD1 (5 bases). The CDR3 is 14 residues long. Germline CDR1 reads SNHLY; CDR2 reads FYNNEI. The V and J ends lost 5 bases and 6 bases respectively, with 15 bases between them.

This clonotype was recorded many times. The chain uses TRBV29-1 and TRBJ2-5, with 7 positions matching TRBD2. The CDR3 spans 14 residues. The trim removed 5 bases at V and 4 bases at J, leaving 10 bases unmatched. CDR1 is SQVTM, CDR2 ANQGSEA, per germline. The CDR3 loop reads CSVLQASGPETQYF. CDR3 coding DNA: TGCAGCGTTCTCCAGGCTAGCGGTCCAGAGACCCAGTACTTC.

This clonotype occurred a few times. Given a much more abundant clone one base away, this may be a read error. This rearrangement joins TRBV12-3 or TRBV12-4 to TRBJ1-2; 9 bases align to TRBD1. The CDR3 sequence is 13 residues long. The trim removed 6 bases at V and 4 bases at J, leaving 3 bases unmatched. The CDR3 loop reads CASSRDRAYGYTF. The CDR3 bases are TGTGCCAGCAGCCGGGACAGGGCCTATGGCTACACCTTC.

This clonotype was seen a handful of times. The CDR3 nucleotides are TGTGCCAGCGGTGATATAGGGGGCAATCAGCCCCAGCATTTT. Translating gives CASGDIGGNQPQHF. The chain employs TRBV28 and TRBJ1-5, with a tentative D call TRBD1 (5 bases). Germline V CDR1 and CDR2: MDHEN, SYDVKM. V was trimmed by 8 bases and J by 2 bases, leaving 13 bases between them. The length of the CDR3 is 14 residues.

A remark on this clonotype: Sequence at one end of the junction differs from germline and may be a read error. The chain's CDR3 is CANSHRSSGDQETQYF. The CDR3 nucleotides are TGCGCCAACAGCCACCGGTCTAGCGGGGACCAAGAGACCCAGTACTTC. The chain has TRBV5-1 and TRBJ2-5, with 9 bases aligning to TRBD2. CDR3 length: 16 residues. The germline V gene encodes CDR1 SGHRS and CDR2 YFSETQ.

The chain links TRBV6-5 to TRBJ2-7; 8 bases fit TRBD1. CDR3 length: 13 amino acids. V was clipped by 6 bases and J by 6 bases; unmatched bases: 7. Germline V gene sequence: CDR1 MNHEY, CDR2 SVGAGI. The CDR3 here is CASSLDRDGEQYV. CDR3 DNA: TGTGCCAGCAGCTTGGACAGGGATGGCGAGCAGTACGTC.

This rearrangement joins TRBV6-5 to TRBJ2-6; no clear D. The V gene lost 0 bases and the J gene lost 2 bases, with 5 bases spanning the gap. The germline V gene has CDR1 MNHEY and CDR2 SVGAGI. The CDR3 sequence is 15 residues long. As DNA, the CDR3 is TGTGCCAGCAGTTACTCAGGGACTGGGGCCAACGTCCTGACTTTC. Translating gives CASSYSGTGANVLTF.

This chain uses TRBV29-1 with TRBJ2-1; a weak D match, TRBD2 (7 bases). This CDR3 has 13 amino acids. Trimming left V 6 bases short and J 7 bases short, with 16 bases between. Germline V CDR1 and CDR2: SQVTM, ANQGSEA. The CDR3 here is CSVGQGRGNEQFF. CDR3 in DNA: TGCAGCGTGGGGCAGGGGCGGGGGAATGAGCAGTTCTTC.

The V call is TRBV4-1, the J call TRBJ2-1; maybe TRBD2 (5 bases). The CDR3 covers 17 residues. V shed 4 bases and J shed 0 bases, with 16 bases lying between them. Germline-derived CDR1 and CDR2 are MGHRA and YSYEKL. The CDR3 sequence: CASSLRAQRSSYNEQFF. CDR3 bases: TGCGCCAGCAGCCTACGTGCCCAGCGGAGCTCCTACAATGAGCAGTTCTTC.

The V and J genes are TRBV18 and TRBJ2-1; possible D gene TRBD2, 5 bases. Germline V gives CDR1 KGHSH, CDR2 LQKENI. V was pared by 4 bases and J by 8 bases, with 15 bases between. The CDR3 covers 14 residues. CDR3 in DNA: TGTGCCAGCTCACTTAGACCCGCCGGGGATGAGCAGTTCTTC. Its translation: CASSLRPAGDEQFF.

This clonotype was seen ten or more times. This rearrangement joins TRBV27 to TRBJ1-1, with TRBD1 matching 7 bases. V trimming: 5 bases; J trimming: 7 bases; junction bases outside the gene matches: 7. Germline loops: CDR1 MNHEY, CDR2 SMNVEV (reference sequence). The CDR3 is 13 residues long. Written as DNA, the CDR3 is TGTGCCAGCAGTCTGGGGGACAGAGGTGAAGCTTTCTTT. As protein: CASSLGDRGEAFF.

This clonotype has only a few counts. V and J are TRBV7-3 and TRBJ2-5, with 10 bases identical to TRBD2. The CDR3 has 16 residues. The trim removed 1 base at V and 4 bases at J, leaving 6 bases unmatched. Germline CDR1 and CDR2: SGHTA and FQGTGA. The CDR3 region has the DNA TGTGCCAGCAGCTTAAAAGCTAGCGGGAGTGCAGAGACCCAGTACTTC. Translated: CASSLKASGSAETQYF.

There are a few counts of this clonotype. The V call is TRBV5-1, the J call TRBJ2-2, with D unclear. From germline, CDR1 is SGHRS and CDR2 YFSETQ. Trimming removed 4 bases at V and 3 bases at J, with 19 bases between. This CDR3 is 17 amino acids long. The CDR3 nucleotides are TGCGCCAGCAGCCTCAGAGTCGCAGTCCGAGACACCGGGGAGCTGTTTTTT. Translating it yields CASSLRVAVRDTGELFF.

V usage is TRBV2 and J usage is TRBJ2-5; D is possibly TRBD2 (6 bases). Trimming left V 3 bases short and J 1 base short, with 18 bases between. Germline V gene data show CDR1 as SNHLY and CDR2 as FYNNEI. The CDR3 length is 17 residues. The CDR3 here is CASSEYGKQTSQETQYF. DNA for the CDR3: TGTGCCAGCAGTGAGTACGGGAAACAGACTAGCCAAGAGACCCAGTACTTC.

This clonotype was seen many times. The genes are TRBV3-1 and TRBJ2-2; the match to TRBD2 covers 9 bases. Germline CDR1 is LGHDT and CDR2 is YNNKEL (reference sequence). This CDR3 contains 17 residues. V lost 2 bases to trimming and J lost 2 bases; unmatched junction nucleotides: 6. CDR3 protein: CASSQSRLAENTGELFF. DNA for the CDR3: TGTGCCAGCAGCCAATCCCGACTAGCGGAAAACACCGGGGAGCTGTTTTTT. Complete variable domain (other parts from reference TRBV3-1 and TRBJ2-2): DTAVSQTPKYLVTQMGNDKSIKCEQNLGHDTMYWYKQDSKKFLKIMFSYNNKELIINETVPNRFSPKSPDKAHLNLHINSLELGDSAVYFCASSQSRLAENTGELFFGEGSRLTVL.

The table lists this clonotype with many counts. The V call is TRBV5-1, the J call TRBJ1-4; a weak D match, TRBD1 (5 bases). The germline V gene encodes CDR1 SGHRS and CDR2 YFSETQ. Trimming took off 4 bases at V and 0 bases at J, with 10 bases between the two ends. There are 15 residues in the CDR3. CDR3: CASSLGGTTNEKLFF. In nucleotides, the CDR3 is TGCGCCAGCAGCCTTGGGGGGACAACTAATGAAAAACTGTTTTTT.

This clonotype was detected only a few times. For the CDR3, the DNA is TGTGCCAGCAGCCAAGAGGGCCGGCGGGAGTGGGGAAATGAGCAGTTCTTC. Protein: CASSQEGRREWGNEQFF. The chain joins TRBV3-1 to TRBJ2-1, with 7 bases lining up with TRBD2. The length of the CDR3 is 17 residues. Germline values: CDR1 LGHDT, CDR2 YNNKEL (reference sequence). V lost 0 bases, J lost 7 bases, and 12 bases stayed unmatched.

The chain couples TRBV7-3 to TRBJ1-1, with D possibly TRBD1 on 5 matching bases. V lost 0 bases and J lost 5, with 13 bases in between. Germline-derived CDR1 and CDR2 are SGHTA and FQGTGA. The CDR3 spans 15 residues. CDR3 DNA: TGTGCCAGCAGCTTAACGTCAGTGGGGGGGACTGAAGCTTTCTTT. Encoded protein: CASSLTSVGGTEAFF.

This clonotype was counted ten times or more. This rearrangement joins TRBV12-3 or TRBV12-4 to TRBJ2-5; D uncertain. With 4 bases removed from V and 10 bases from J, the gap between germline ends came to 13 bases. The CDR3 totals 12 residues. CDR3 nucleotide sequence: TGTGCCAGCAGTTCTTCAAGTCTTCTCCAGTACTTC. Its translation: CASSSSSLLQYF.

The table lists this clonotype with many counts. The V call is TRBV20-1, the J call TRBJ1-5, with no clear D. The germline gives CDR1 DFQATT, CDR2 SNEGSKA (reference sequence). V dropped 1 base and J dropped 2 bases, with 12 bases sitting between them. This CDR3 spans 15 amino acids. The CDR3 DNA reads as TGCAGTGCTAGAGTGGGAGGGTTCGGCAATCAGCCCCAGCATTTT. Residues: CSARVGGFGNQPQHF.

J is TRBJ2-7 and V is TRBV11-2, with 7 bases that match TRBD1. CDR1 SGHAT and CDR2 FQNNGV come from the germline V gene. The CDR3 length is 14 residues. The V segment lost 4 bases and the J segment 4 bases; nucleotides outside the gene matches: 7. CDR3 nucleotides: TGTGCCAGCAGCTCCCGACAGGGCCCTTACGAGCAGTACGTC. This encodes CASSSRQGPYEQYV.

This clonotype was counted a single time. This chain's CDR3 is CASSQGSNYEQYV. CDR3 coding DNA: TGCGCCAGCAGTCAAGGGTCCAACTACGAGCAGTACGTC. This sequence joins TRBV23-1 and TRBJ2-7; no clear D. TRBV23-1 is an open reading frame whose function is uncertain. The CDR3 extends over 13 amino acids. Trimming removed 2 bases at V and 3 bases at J, with 8 bases between.

This chain uses TRBV2 with TRBJ2-3; a possible D gene is TRBD1 (5 bases). The CDR3 has 10 amino acids. V lost 9 bases and J 5 bases, leaving 6 bases between the germline ends. Germline CDR1 is SNHLY and CDR2 is FYNNEI. CDR3 bases: TGTGCCAGTGACAGAGATACGCAGTATTTT. It translates to CASDRDTQYF.